This entry is about one T cell receptor (beta chain). The antigen remains undetermined. In germline, CDR1 is MNHNS, CDR2 SASEGT. This CDR3 region has 15 residues. V lost 8 bases to trimming and J lost 2 bases; unmatched junction nucleotides: 10. PCR was performed using 60 Vbeta and 13 Jbeta primers. Libraries were prepared by immunoSEQ multiplex PCR; TCRdb keeps only in-frame clonotypes and omits some of them. The sample carries 150,000 to 200,000 clones, around four fifths recorded once. The source of the sample is a study of cytomegalovirus exposure and HLA in healthy donors. Study-level findings and limits: Among TCR sequences, most were rare, though some public TCRs appeared in many donors. Being indistinguishable, some V segments were excluded, TRBV6-2 and TRBV6-3 among them. Among donors in an Asian-associated ancestry cluster, a later analysis reportedly found fewer N-insertions than the roughly 650-donor mean. The study designated some 180 TCR beta chains cytomegalovirus-associated.

Sequencing was performed on PBMCs. The chain employs TRBV6-1 and TRBJ2-5; 8 nucleotides line up with TRBD1. The clonotype was recovered from a girl aged 10-17 years in good health and CMV-seropositive. CDR3 nucleotide sequence: TGTGCCAGCTGCTGGGACAGGCTCGAACAAGAGACCCAGTACTTC. Amino acid sequence: CASCWDRLEQETQYF.